The rows below give T cell receptor beta chains drawn from one sample of a study of T cells in Graves' hyperthyroidism and ophthalmopathy. TCRdb redid the calling of the multiplex PCR reads with MiXCR, one entry per CDR3 protein. Here the sample spans 550,000 to 700,000 distinct CDR3 sequences, about 15% being singletons. Sequencing was done on a sample of blood. These receptors were obtained from a woman aged 40 to 50 with Graves' ophthalmopathy. The CDR3 runs from the conserved cysteine through the conserved F or W. D genes are given only for firm matches. Clone size is not always given. Where it is, it says once, few, many or a class for expanded clones.

j_gene	v_gene	abundance	d_gene	CDR3nt	CDR3aa
TRBJ1-2	TRBV10-3	many	-	TGTGCCATCAGTGAGAGGGCGGGAAGCTATGGCTACACCTTC	CAISERAGSYGYTF
TRBJ1-1	TRBV11-2	-	-	TGTGCCAGCAGCTTTACAGCTAACCTAGAAGCTTTCTTT	CASSFTANLEAFF
TRBJ1-2	TRBV28	-	TRBD1	TGTGCCAGCTCCCGACAGGGGCCCGACTATGGCTACACCTTC	CASSRQGPDYGYTF
TRBJ2-5	TRBV11-1	many	TRBD2	TGTGCCAGCAGCACCCGACTAGCGGGGCACCAAGAGACCCAGTACTTC	CASSTRLAGHQETQYF
TRBJ2-5	TRBV9	few	-	TGTGCCAGCAGCGTAGTAGACCAAGAGACCCAGTACTTC	CASSVVDQETQYF
TRBJ2-7	TRBV30	many	TRBD2	TGTGCCTGGAGTGTACGGGGGGGAGACGAGCAGTACTTC	CAWSVRGGDEQYF
TRBJ2-2	TRBV9	few	TRBD2	TGTGCCAGCACCGGGACTAGCGGGAGCGCCGGGGAGCTGTTTTTT	CASTGTSGSAGELFF
TRBJ2-5	TRBV12-3/TRBV12-4	-	-	TGTGCCAGCAGTTTTCTCTGGTCCGGAGAGACCCATTATTTC	CASSFLWSGETHYF
TRBJ2-6	TRBV2	many	-	TGTGCCAGCACTATGGTAGAGGGGGCCAACGTCCTGACTTTC	CASTMVEGANVLTF
TRBJ2-2	TRBV6-5	many	TRBD2	TGTGCCAGCAGTTACTTCCTAGCGGGAGACGGCGGGGAGCTGTTTTTT	CASSYFLAGDGGELFF
TRBJ2-5	TRBV7-2	-	-	TGTGCCAGCAGCCCAGGTGGGGGCCAGTGGGAGACCCAGTACTTC	CASSPGGGQWETQYF
TRBJ2-5	TRBV11-1	few	TRBD1	TGTGCCAGCTGCCGGGACAGCACCGTCCAAGAGACCCAGTACTTC	CASCRDSTVQETQYF
TRBJ2-7	TRBV6-1	many	-	TGTGCCAGCAGTGAATCTTTGGTCCACGAGCAGTACTTC	CASSESLVHEQYF
TRBJ1-2	TRBV5-1	many	-	TGCGCCAGCAGCGTCCACCAGCGACAAACCGGGACCTATGGCTACACCTTC	CASSVHQRQTGTYGYTF
TRBJ1-1	TRBV12-3/TRBV12-4	many	-	TGTGCCAGCAGTTCCGCTCCCCGACAGCAGAACACTGAAGCTTTCTTT	CASSSAPRQQNTEAFF
TRBJ2-2	TRBV25-1	many	TRBD1	TGTGCCAGCAGTGAACCGGGACAGGGTTCCGGGGAGCTGTTTTTT	CASSEPGQGSGELFF
TRBJ1-1	TRBV6-1	many	-	TGTGCCAGCAGGATTCGTGACCCGACAGGTTCGGCTTTCTTT	CASRIRDPTGSAFF
TRBJ2-1	TRBV9	once	-	TGTGCCAGCAGCGTAGAAGTCTACAATGAGCAGTTCTTC	CASSVEVYNEQFF
TRBJ2-7	TRBV4-1	many	TRBD2	TGCGCCAGCAGCTCTACCGGGACTACTGGAGGTAGCTACGAGCAGTACTTC	CASSSTGTTGGSYEQYF
TRBJ1-2	TRBV11-2	many	-	TGTGCCAGCAGCTCGCCGGGACACCTCATTAGCTATGGCTACACCTTC	CASSSPGHLISYGYTF
TRBJ2-2	TRBV12-3/TRBV12-4	many	-	TGTGCCAGCAGTTACGGACCGTACACCGGGGAGCTGTTTTTT	CASSYGPYTGELFF
TRBJ2-2	TRBV6-1	many	-	TGTGCCAGCAGTCTAGACAGGACGAACACCGGGGAGCTGTTTTTT	CASSLDRTNTGELFF
TRBJ1-2	TRBV11-1	few	TRBD1	TGTGCCAGCAGCTTAGCACGGGGACAGACCTCTAACTATGGCTACACCTTC	CASSLARGQTSNYGYTF
TRBJ1-1	TRBV18	many	-	TGTGCCAGCTCCCGCCGACAGGCCGAGAACACTGAAGCTTTCTTT	CASSRRQAENTEAFF
TRBJ2-2	TRBV29-1	-	-	TGCAGCGTGAGCGGGCTAAGTTACACCGGGGAGCTGTTTTTT	CSVSGLSYTGELFF
TRBJ2-5	TRBV6-5	many	-	TGTGCCAGCACCCGGAATGGAGGCCAAGAGACCCAGTACTTC	CASTRNGGQETQYF
TRBJ1-5	TRBV2	many	-	TGTGCCAGCAGTGAAGCGCTGGCAGGAGGGAGGCAGCCCCAGCATTTT	CASSEALAGGRQPQHF